Below are 7 T cell receptor beta chains sequenced from a single sample in a study of regulatory T cells in long-lasting Graves disease. Assembly of TCR beta libraries relied on iRepertoire HTBI primers together with Arm-PCR of CDR3 regions. One entry per CDR3 protein, called by TCRdb with MiXCR from the multiplex PCR reads. The sample shows roughly 400,000 distinct CDR3 sequences, 15% of them seen only once. Time point meaning: newly diagnosed GD, antithyroid drugs for less than 3 months. PBMCs provided the RNA from which the TCR library was made. The sample was also linked to a second study, of T cells in Graves' hyperthyroidism and ophthalmopathy.

The source was peripheral blood mononuclear cells (PBMCs), collected at new diagnosis, from a patient treated with antithyroid drugs. The source is a woman in her thirties or forties with Graves disease.

Ten or more counts support this clonotype. The CDR3 region is CASSYSGIAGASYNEQFF. In nucleotides, the CDR3 is TGTGCCAGCAGTTACTCGGGGATAGCGGGAGCATCGTACAATGAGCAGTTCTTC. This chain connects TRBV6-2 or TRBV6-3 to TRBJ2-1, with TRBD2 identical over 9 bases. The germline CDR1 and CDR2 sequences are MNHEY and SVGEGT. V lost 0 bases, J lost 4 bases, and 10 bases stayed unmatched. This CDR3 contains 18 residues.

This clonotype was recorded at least ten times. The chain has TRBV11-3 and TRBJ2-7, with D hard to call. CDR3 size: 13 residues. The V end was cut by 4 bases, the J end by 6 bases, with 13 bases between. Germline values: CDR1 SGHNT, CDR2 YENEEA. This CDR3 reads CASSSHLGSEQYF. CDR3 sequence (DNA): TGTGCCAGCAGCTCTCATTTGGGGTCCGAGCAGTACTTC.

This clonotype was seen at least ten times. The V and J genes are TRBV12-3 or TRBV12-4 and TRBJ2-7, with 8 bases that match TRBD1. The CDR3 length is 14 residues. V lost 4 bases to trimming and J lost 5 bases; unmatched junction nucleotides: 7. The CDR3 loop reads CASSSTGAGDEQYF. The CDR3 DNA sequence: TGTGCCAGCAGTTCGACAGGGGCCGGGGACGAGCAGTACTTC.

This clonotype was seen a handful of times. The chain carries TRBV28 and TRBJ2-2; 13 bases are a match to TRBD2. The CDR3 length is 16 residues. The V gene end was trimmed by 7 bases and the J gene end by 4 bases; junction bases not matched to a gene: 6. Germline values: CDR1 MDHEN, CDR2 SYDVKM. The CDR3 sequence is CASNVLAGGFTGELFF. The DNA of the CDR3 is TGTGCCAGCAACGTACTAGCGGGAGGGTTCACCGGGGAGCTGTTTTTT.

This chain links TRBV19 with TRBJ1-3, with D possibly TRBD1 on 6 matching bases. This CDR3 has 14 residues. The germline CDR1 and CDR2 sequences are LNHDA and SQIVND (reference sequence). The V gene lost 8 bases and the J gene lost 1 base, with 12 bases spanning the gap. CDR3 sequence reads: CASCRGDSGNTIYF. The CDR3 bases are TGTGCCAGTTGCAGGGGCGATTCTGGAAACACCATATATTTT.

About this clonotype: A much larger clonotype is one base distant, so this may be a read error. The chain carries TRBV6-2 or TRBV6-3 and TRBJ1-6; 9 bases match TRBD1. The V segment lost 10 bases and the J segment 3 bases; nucleotides outside the gene matches: 7. The CDR3 totals 15 residues. Germline V lookup: CDR1 MNHEY, CDR2 SVGEGT. CDR3 DNA: TGTGCCATCACCTTGACAGGGGGCTATAATTCACCCCTCCACTTT. This codes for CAITLTGGYNSPLHF.

This clonotype has a count of ten or more. The chain employs TRBV27 and TRBJ2-3, with D maybe TRBD2 (6 bases). CDR3 length: 15 amino acids. V gave up 6 bases and J gave up 8 bases, with 21 bases separating them. Germline V lookup: CDR1 MNHEY, CDR2 SMNVEV (reference sequence). The CDR3 coding sequence is TGTGCCAGCAGCACAGGAGGCGGAGGGGCGGTTACGCAGTATTTT. Its protein is CASSTGGGGAVTQYF.